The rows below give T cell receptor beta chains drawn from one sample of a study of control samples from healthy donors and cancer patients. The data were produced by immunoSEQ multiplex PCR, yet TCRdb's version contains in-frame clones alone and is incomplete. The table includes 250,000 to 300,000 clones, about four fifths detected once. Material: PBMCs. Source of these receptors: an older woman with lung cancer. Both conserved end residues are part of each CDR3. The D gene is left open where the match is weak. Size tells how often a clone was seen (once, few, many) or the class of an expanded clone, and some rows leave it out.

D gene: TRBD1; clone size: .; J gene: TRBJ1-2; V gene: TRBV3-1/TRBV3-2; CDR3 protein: CASSQDLVHRQGNGYTF; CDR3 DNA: TGTGCCAGCAGCCAAGATCTAGTCCATCGACAGGGGAATGGCTACACCTTC
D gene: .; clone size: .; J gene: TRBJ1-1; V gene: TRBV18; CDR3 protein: CASSSHENTEAFF; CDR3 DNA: TGTGCCAGCTCATCCCACGAGAACACTGAAGCTTTCTTT
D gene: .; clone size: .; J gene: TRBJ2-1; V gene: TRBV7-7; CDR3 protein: CASSQQPGDRDEQFF; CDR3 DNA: TGTGCTAGCAGCCAACAGCCAGGGGATCGGGATGAGCAGTTCTTC
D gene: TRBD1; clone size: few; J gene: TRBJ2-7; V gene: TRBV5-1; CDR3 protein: CASSGGQGVTYEQYF; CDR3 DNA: TGCGCCAGCAGCGGGGGACAGGGGGTCACCTACGAGCAGTACTTC
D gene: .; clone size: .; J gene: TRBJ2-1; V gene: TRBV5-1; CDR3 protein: CASSLSGLSYNEQFF; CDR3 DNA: TGCGCCAGCAGCTTGAGTGGGCTGTCCTACAATGAGCAGTTCTTC
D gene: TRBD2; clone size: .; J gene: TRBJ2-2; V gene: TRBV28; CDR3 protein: CASSLSGSAGELFF; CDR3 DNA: TGTGCCAGCAGTCTTAGCGGGAGTGCCGGGGAGCTGTTTTTT
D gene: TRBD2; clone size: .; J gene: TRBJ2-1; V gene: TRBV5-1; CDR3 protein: CASARGGGAFRSYNEQFF; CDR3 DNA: TGCGCCAGCGCACGAGGCGGGGGGGCCTTTCGGTCCTACAATGAGCAGTTCTTC
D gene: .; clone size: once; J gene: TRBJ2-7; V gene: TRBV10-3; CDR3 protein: CAISGAQGPKTEQYF; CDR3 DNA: TGTGCCATCAGTGGGGCCCAGGGCCCAAAGACCGAGCAGTACTTC
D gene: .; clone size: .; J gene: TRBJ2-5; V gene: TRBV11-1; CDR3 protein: CASTGAQETQYF; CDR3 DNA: TGTGCCAGCACGGGGGCCCAAGAGACCCAGTACTTC
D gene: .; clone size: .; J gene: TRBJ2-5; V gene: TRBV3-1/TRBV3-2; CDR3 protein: CASSQPPRKETQYF; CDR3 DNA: TGTGCCAGCAGCCAACCTCCCAGGAAAGAGACCCAGTACTTC
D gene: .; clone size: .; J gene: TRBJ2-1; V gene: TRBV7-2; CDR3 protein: CASSISTPLSYNEQFF; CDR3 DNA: TGTGCCAGCAGTATCTCAACTCCTCTCTCCTACAATGAGCAGTTCTTC
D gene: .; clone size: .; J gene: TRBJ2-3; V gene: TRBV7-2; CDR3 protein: CASSLARAAVRTDTQYF; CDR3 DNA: TGTGCCAGCAGCTTAGCGAGAGCGGCCGTCCGCACAGATACGCAGTATTTT
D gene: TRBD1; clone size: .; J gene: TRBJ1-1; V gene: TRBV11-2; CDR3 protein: CASSLLTGGTEAFF; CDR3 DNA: TGTGCCAGCAGCTTACTAACAGGGGGAACTGAAGCTTTCTTT
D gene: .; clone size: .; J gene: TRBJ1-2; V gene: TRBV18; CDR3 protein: CASSPYVLPGHYGYTF; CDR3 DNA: TGTGCCAGCTCACCATATGTTCTCCCGGGCCACTATGGCTACACCTTC
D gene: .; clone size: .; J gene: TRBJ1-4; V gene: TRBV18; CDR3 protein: CASSPWTDNEKLFF; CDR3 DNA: TGTGCCAGCTCACCATGGACGGATAATGAAAAACTGTTTTTT
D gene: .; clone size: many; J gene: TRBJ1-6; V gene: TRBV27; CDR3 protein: CASSLSAHSPLHF; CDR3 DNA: TGTGCCAGCAGTTTGTCTGCTCATTCACCCCTCCACTTT
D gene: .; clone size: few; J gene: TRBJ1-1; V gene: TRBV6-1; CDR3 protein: CASSEGVVWGGNTEAFF; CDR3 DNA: TGTGCCAGCAGTGAGGGCGTTGTGTGGGGAGGAAACACTGAAGCTTTCTTT
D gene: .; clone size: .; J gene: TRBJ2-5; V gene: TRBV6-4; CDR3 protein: CASSRQLGETQYF; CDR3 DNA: TGTGCCAGCAGCAGACAGTTGGGGGAGACCCAGTACTTC
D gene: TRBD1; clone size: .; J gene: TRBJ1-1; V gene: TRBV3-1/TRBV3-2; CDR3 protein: CASSAQGALNTEAFF; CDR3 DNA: TGTGCCAGCAGCGCACAGGGGGCTTTGAACACTGAAGCTTTCTTT
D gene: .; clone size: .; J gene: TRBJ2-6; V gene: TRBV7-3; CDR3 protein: CASGKAAGANVLTF; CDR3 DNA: TGTGCCAGCGGAAAGGCCGCCGGGGCCAACGTCCTGACTTTC
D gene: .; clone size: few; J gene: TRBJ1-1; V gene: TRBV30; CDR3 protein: CAWNGHLNTEAFF; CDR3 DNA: TGTGCCTGGAATGGGCATTTGAACACTGAAGCTTTCTTT
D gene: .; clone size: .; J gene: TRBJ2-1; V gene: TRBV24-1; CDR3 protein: CATSDSGNDNEQFF; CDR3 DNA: TGTGCCACCAGTGATTCGGGAAATGACAATGAGCAGTTCTTC
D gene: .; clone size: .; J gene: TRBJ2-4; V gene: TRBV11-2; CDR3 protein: CASSFEGSIAKNIQYF; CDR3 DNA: TGTGCCAGCAGCTTCGAAGGTTCGATAGCCAAAAACATTCAGTACTTC
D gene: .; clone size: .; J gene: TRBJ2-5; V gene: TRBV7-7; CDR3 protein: CASSLHLEETQYF; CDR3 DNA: TGTGCTAGCAGCTTACATTTGGAAGAGACCCAGTACTTC